These 17 T cell receptor beta chains were all obtained from the same sample, sequenced in a study of T cell repertoires in cytomegalovirus infection. These receptors have no identified antigens. Using its own MiXCR run on the reads, TCRdb lists one record per CDR3 protein. Of approximately 150,000 distinct CDR3 sequences listed, about 20% are singletons. Specimen: CD8+ T cells from cultured PBMCs, collected from culture after CMV antigen stimulation. The receptors derive from a human donor in good health (CMV status not recorded). Some clones in this sample may be carry-over from other donors' samples.

The chain employs TRBV7-8 and TRBJ1-3; a possible D gene is TRBD1 (5 bases). CDR1 is SGHVS and CDR2 is FQNEAQ in the germline V gene. Trimming removed 1 base at V and 4 bases at J, with 8 bases between. This CDR3 comprises 14 residues. CDR3 coding DNA: TGTGCCAGCAGCTTAGAGGGGATGGGAAACACCATATATTTT. It is translated as CASSLEGMGNTIYF.

V gene TRBV28 combines with J gene TRBJ1-1, with TRBD1 matching 7 bases. Germline V gene sequence: CDR1 MDHEN, CDR2 SYDVKM. J lost 6 bases, V lost 7 bases, and 5 bases had no gene match. The CDR3 runs to 12 residues. The CDR3 region is CASNEGAPEAFF. In nucleotides, the CDR3 is TGTGCCAGCAATGAGGGGGCGCCTGAAGCTTTCTTT.

This chain links TRBV6-1 with TRBJ2-1; D is unclear. V was cut by 4 bases and J by 9 bases, with 16 bases left in between. Germline-derived CDR1 and CDR2 are MNHNS and SASEGT. The CDR3 has 14 residues. The CDR3 protein is CASSGSSLWTEQFF. The CDR3 coding sequence is TGTGCCAGCAGTGGTTCTAGTTTATGGACTGAGCAGTTCTTC.

The rearrangement links TRBV12-3 or TRBV12-4 to TRBJ1-5; D might be TRBD1 (5 bases). V lost 4 bases, J lost 2 bases, and 18 bases lay in between. The CDR3 covers 17 residues. The CDR3, as DNA: TGTGCCAGCAGTTCCGGGGGTCTCAGGTACGGCAATCAGCCCCAGCATTTT. Protein product: CASSSGGLRYGNQPQHF.

The chain couples TRBV3-1 to TRBJ2-7; TRBD2 aligns across 7 bases. Germline-derived CDR1 and CDR2 are LGHDT and YNNKEL (reference sequence). The ends lost 5 bases at V and 3 bases at J; junction bases unmatched: 7. The CDR3 is made up of 14 amino acids. The DNA for the CDR3 is TGTGCCAGCAGCATCCGGGACTACGGCTACGAGCAGTACTTC. It specifies CASSIRDYGYEQYF.

J is TRBJ2-2 and V is TRBV12-3 or TRBV12-4, with D possibly matching TRBD1 (6 bases). V was shortened by 7 bases and J by 1 base, with 16 bases between the two germline ends. This CDR3 spans 16 amino acids. The CDR3 DNA follows: TGTGCCAGCACTTATCCCGGGACAAAGAACACCGGGGAGCTGTTTTTT. This encodes CASTYPGTKNTGELFF.

The chain joins TRBV27 to TRBJ1-2; 9 bases are shared with TRBD1. Germline lookup yields CDR1 MNHEY and CDR2 SMNVEV (reference sequence). The CDR3 has 15 residues. V lost 3 bases to trimming and J lost 4 bases; unmatched junction nucleotides: 6. The CDR3 is CASSLGQGNPYGYTF. The CDR3 DNA follows: TGTGCCAGCAGTTTGGGACAGGGTAACCCCTATGGCTACACCTTC.

The chain's CDR3 is CASSLAGYGYEQYF. In DNA, the CDR3 is TGTGCCAGCAGTTTAGCAGGCTACGGATACGAGCAGTACTTC. The J gene is TRBJ2-7, the V gene TRBV12-3 or TRBV12-4, with D unclear. The CDR3 is 14 amino acids. V lost 0 bases, J lost 4 bases, and 10 bases lay in between.

The chain links TRBV4-1 to TRBJ2-6, with D hard to call. The V end was cut by 5 bases, the J end by 13 bases, with 21 bases between. The length of the CDR3 is 15 residues. Germline values: CDR1 MGHRA, CDR2 YSYEKL. The CDR3 DNA reads as TGCGCCAGCAGCGACACGGGTCCATCAAACCGGGTCCTGACTTTC. Encoded protein: CASSDTGPSNRVLTF.

This clonotype was recorded many times. The rearrangement uses TRBV6-2 or TRBV6-3 and TRBJ2-3, with a tentative D call TRBD2 (5 bases). Germline V lookup: CDR1 MNHEY, CDR2 SVGEGT. This CDR3 has 14 residues. Trimming left V 0 bases short and J 4 bases short, with 8 bases between. CDR3 amino acids: CASSYSEAADTQYF. In DNA, the CDR3 is TGTGCCAGCAGTTACTCGGAAGCGGCAGATACGCAGTATTTT.

This clonotype has just a few counts. The chain has TRBV7-3 and TRBJ2-3; TRBD2 matches 7 bases. V dropped 4 bases and J dropped 6; count of bases not matched to a gene: 13. The CDR3 spans 16 residues. Germline assignment: CDR1 SGHTA and CDR2 FQGTGA. The CDR3 sequence: CASSSHIDPGGDTQYF. The CDR3 DNA sequence: TGTGCCAGCAGCTCGCACATAGACCCCGGGGGGGATACGCAGTATTTT.

This chain links TRBV7-9 with TRBJ1-4, with TRBD1 identical over 7 bases. Looked up from germline, CDR1 is SEHNR and CDR2 is FQNEAQ (reference sequence). The CDR3 is 16 residues long. J gave up 4 bases and V 4 bases, and 9 bases lay outside the gene matches. Written as DNA, the CDR3 is TGTGCCAGCAGCTGGGTCTCACAGGGGAATAATGAAAAACTGTTTTTT. Translating gives CASSWVSQGNNEKLFF.

This chain links TRBV7-2 with TRBJ2-3; D may correspond to TRBD1 or TRBD2 (5 bases each). CDR1 and CDR2 from the germline V gene are SGHTA and FQGNSA. V was clipped by 2 bases and J by 3 bases, with 18 bases between them. This CDR3 comprises 17 residues. This chain's CDR3 is CASSLTIRDVMTDTQYF. The CDR3 nucleotides are TGTGCCAGCAGCTTAACAATCCGGGACGTCATGACAGATACGCAGTATTTT.

The CDR3 loop reads CASSLLGHYGYTF. The CDR3 nucleotides are TGTGCCAGCAGCTTACTAGGGCACTATGGCTACACCTTC. The chain joins TRBV7-3 to TRBJ1-2; D ambiguous. This CDR3 region has 13 residues. Germline-derived CDR1 and CDR2 are SGHTA and FQGTGA. Trimming shortened V by 2 bases and J by 3 bases, and 7 bases separated the two germline ends.

This clonotype occurred a few times. V gene TRBV5-5 combines with J gene TRBJ2-1; 7 positions match TRBD1. Germline values: CDR1 SGHKS, CDR2 YYEKEE (reference sequence). The CDR3 covers 20 residues. With 4 bases clipped from V and 5 bases from J, the junction kept 24 bases outside the gene matches. This CDR3 is CASSPNGRDSLIYPDNEQFF. CDR3 nucleotides: TGTGCCAGCAGCCCCAATGGTCGGGACAGCCTAATTTACCCTGACAATGAGCAGTTCTTC.

CDR3 in amino acids: CASSQTRDRVYEQYF. In DNA form, the CDR3 reads TGCGCCAGCAGCCAAACTCGGGACAGGGTTTACGAGCAGTACTTC. The V call is TRBV4-3, the J call TRBJ2-7; 9 positions agree with TRBD1. The CDR3 is 15 amino acids. CDR1 and CDR2 from the germline V gene are LGHNA and YSLEER. V was pared by 2 bases and J by 4 bases, with 6 bases of the junction left unmatched.

This chain links TRBV2 with TRBJ1-4; D is unclear. CDR1 and CDR2 from the germline V gene are SNHLY and FYNNEI. This CDR3 has 11 residues. V lost 6 bases, J lost 8 bases, and 7 bases lay in between. The CDR3 loop is CASSRTEKLFF. The CDR3 DNA sequence: TGTGCCAGCAGCAGGACGGAAAAACTGTTTTTT.